A selection of T cell receptor beta chains follows, all from one sample in a study of CD8 T cells in ankylosing spondylitis. TCRdb recomputed calls from the 5' RACE reads with MiXCR, one row per CDR3 protein. This table has some 63,000 distinct CDR3 sequences, 6% to 8% appearing once. Material for sequencing was synovial fluid, either unsorted or a sorted T cell fraction (not recorded which). These TCRs come from a male donor with ankylosing spondylitis. Each CDR3 is given without its conserved first and last residue. Fields, in order: V gene, clone size, CDR3 protein. Clone size is stated in some rows and not others, as once, few, many or a class when expanded.

>TRBV11-2|many
ASSPLPSTTQY
>TRBV24-1|few
ATKDRYTDTQY
>TRBV4-3|many
ASSQDLTIVAPDEAF
>TRBV18|many
ASSRGTAGNQPQH
>TRBV11-2|many
ASSTRLAGHEQF
>TRBV29-1|many
SVQTDIGSGANVLT
>TRBV7-8|many
ASSLELLRNEQY
>TRBV5-6|many
ASSLGQTYGYT
>TRBV5-1|many
ASKVKSGNVYNEQF
>TRBV7-2|many
ASSRTSGTSYNEQF
>TRBV19|few
ASSIRRDQETQY
>TRBV20-1|-
SARDLPGGAMNTEAF
>TRBV7-9|-
ASSFTGTQETQY
>TRBV12-3/TRBV12-4|many
ASRNGGGQETQY
>TRBV11-2|many
ASSLEGTGRVTYEQY
>TRBV15|-
ATSVEVDGRIASYEQY
>TRBV12-3/TRBV12-4|many
ASSPSLSGNTIY